Described below is a single T cell receptor (beta chain) sequence and its context. Its antigen is unidentified. Adults of Caucasian background living in Nashville, Tennessee made up all donors. Germline CDR1 reads SEHNR; CDR2 reads FQNEAQ (reference sequence). V dropped 7 bases and J dropped 10 bases, with 11 bases sitting between them. The CDR3 loop spans 11 amino acids. The entry originates in a study of shared clonotypes between healthy human individuals. General observations from the study: Sampling was confined to blood; repertoires within tissues likely differ.

Deep was the level used in running the assay. Several immunoSEQ plates held equal portions of the genomic DNA taken from each subset. The table came from immunoSEQ multiplex PCR; TCRdb's copy has only in-frame clones and leaves some out. The sample lists about 520,000 clones; 78% were seen once. The sequence derives from a middle-aged woman in good health. Some clones in this sample may be carry-over from other donors' samples. The sequenced sample consisted of PBMCs. The V call is TRBV7-9, the J call TRBJ2-1; D ambiguous. CDR3 DNA sequence: TGTGCCAGCAACACTCCCGTCGAGCAGTTCTTC. This encodes CASNTPVEQFF.